This TCR beta chain was captured in a study of identical twins. The CDR3 is 15 amino acids. Germline CDR1 reads SGHRS; CDR2 reads YFSETQ. The germline V and J ends were trimmed by 3 bases and 2 bases, with 15 bases remaining between them. A universal primer binding site was introduced by template switching. The final cDNA contained unique molecular identifiers. TCRdb processed the 5' RACE reads anew with MiXCR; each CDR3 protein has one entry. There are some 500,000 distinct CDR3 sequences in the sample; 22% occur only once, and around 0.91% lies in the top ten. These data were likewise used in another study, on T cells expressing NK-cell markers. That source adds: Investigators obtained TCR beta repertoires from sorted CD3+CD56+NKG2C+, CD3+CD56+NKG2C- and CD3+CD56-NKG2C+ T cells.

This sequence was found in a woman in her late teens or twenties in good health. The sample comprised CD4+ T cells sorted from blood. The chain links TRBV5-1 to TRBJ2-7; D perhaps matches TRBD1 (7 bases). The CDR3 region is CASSYTGEATYEQYF. In DNA, the CDR3 is TGCGCCAGCAGCTATACAGGGGAGGCGACCTACGAGCAGTACTTC.